The 22 T cell receptor beta chains reported below all come from one sample, sequenced in a study of cytomegalovirus exposure and HLA in healthy donors. Amplification used 60 Vbeta primers and 13 Jbeta primers. Repertoires were generated with immunoSEQ multiplex PCR, while TCRdb's copy carries only in-frame clones and drops some. This sample carries around 80,000 clones, around 60% of them seen once, and the ten largest clones take 3.5% to 4.5%. The sample taken for sequencing was PBMCs. The origin of the receptors is a male donor in good health and CMV-seropositive.

The rearrangement links TRBV6-4 to TRBJ1-1, with D unresolved. The germline V and J ends were trimmed by 4 bases and 5 bases, with 11 bases remaining between them. The CDR3 has 13 residues. Germline V gene lookup returns CDR1 MRHNA and CDR2 SNTAGT. The CDR3 protein is CASSASQATEAFF. CDR3 bases: TGTGCCAGCAGTGCCAGTCAGGCGACTGAAGCTTTCTTT.

The chain carries TRBV6-5 and TRBJ1-5; 7 nucleotides line up with TRBD1. Trimming removed 6 bases from V and 6 bases from J; junction bases left unmatched: 8. The CDR3 is made up of 14 amino acids. Germline CDR1 is MNHEY and CDR2 is SVGAGI. CDR3 region: CASSRGTESQPQHF. CDR3 bases: TGTGCCAGCAGCCGCGGGACAGAAAGTCAGCCCCAGCATTTT.

J is TRBJ1-4 and V is TRBV7-2, with 10 bases lining up with TRBD1. The CDR3 is 14 residues long. V was pared by 3 bases and J by 8 bases, with 3 bases of the junction left unmatched. The germline CDR1 and CDR2 sequences are SGHTA and FQGNSA. CDR3 loop: CASSFDRGHEKLFF. The CDR3 nucleotides are TGTGCCAGCAGCTTTGACAGGGGGCACGAAAAACTGTTTTTT.

This rearrangement joins TRBV10-3 to TRBJ1-2; D is uncertain. Germline CDR1 reads ENHRY; CDR2 reads SYGVKD. V lost 0 bases and J 0 bases, leaving 8 bases between the germline ends. The CDR3 extends over 15 amino acids. CDR3: CAISESRPPNYGYTF. In nucleotides, the CDR3 is TGTGCCATCAGTGAGTCGAGGCCCCCTAACTATGGCTACACCTTC.

This clone was observed a single time. V usage is TRBV6-1 and J usage is TRBJ2-2; TRBD2 aligns across 10 bases. The length of the CDR3 is 16 residues. The V gene end was trimmed by 4 bases and the J gene end by 4 bases; junction bases not matched to a gene: 6. From germline, CDR1 is MNHNS and CDR2 SASEGT. The CDR3 DNA follows: TGTGCCAGCAGTGGAACCGGGACTAGCGCCACCGGGGAGCTGTTTTTT. This codes for CASSGTGTSATGELFF.

In this sample, this clone turned up a few times. The chain employs TRBV27 and TRBJ2-7; weak D call: TRBD1 (6 bases). Trimming left V 6 bases short and J 2 bases short, with 14 bases between. Germline CDR1 MNHEY, CDR2 SMNVEV (reference sequence). The CDR3 contains 14 residues. The CDR3 coding sequence is TGTGCCAGCAGCCCCCGGCAGGGGCCCTACGAGCAGTACTTC. Protein: CASSPRQGPYEQYF.

This chain links TRBV18 with TRBJ1-4; tentative D call: TRBD1 (6 bases). Germline V lookup: CDR1 KGHSH, CDR2 LQKENI. The CDR3 extends over 14 amino acids. Trimming left V 3 bases short and J 1 base short, with 6 bases between. CDR3 nucleotides: TGTGCCAGCTCACCCAGGGGAACTAATGAAAAACTGTTTTTT. Translated: CASSPRGTNEKLFF. Complete variable domain (other parts from reference TRBV18 and TRBJ1-4): NAGVMQNPRHLVRRRGQEARLRCSPMKGHSHVYWYRQLPEEGLKFMVYLQKENIIDESGMPKERFSAEFPKEGPSILRIQQVVRGDSAAYFCASSPRGTNEKLFFGSGTQLSVL.

The chain is built from TRBV7-3 and TRBJ2-2, with D possibly being TRBD1 (5 bases). The CDR3 has 18 amino acids. Germline V gives CDR1 SGHTA, CDR2 FQGTGA. Trimming pared 2 bases from V and 1 base from J, leaving 17 bases between. The CDR3 protein is CASSLGAVGRLNTGELFF. The CDR3 nucleotides are TGTGCCAGCAGCTTAGGGGCCGTCGGCCGCTTGAACACCGGGGAGCTGTTTTTT.

This clone showed up just a few times. The J gene is TRBJ1-1, the V gene TRBV6-5; the D gene is possibly TRBD1 (6 bases). Trimming took 5 bases from V and 8 from J, leaving 18 bases between them. The CDR3 runs to 14 residues. Germline CDR1 is MNHEY and CDR2 is SVGAGI. CDR3 sequence reads: CASSPRTATQEAFF. CDR3 nucleotide sequence: TGTGCCAGCAGTCCCCGGACAGCAACGCAAGAAGCTTTCTTT.

This clone was counted a few times. J is TRBJ2-7 and V is TRBV28; 14 nucleotides line up with TRBD2. V was clipped by 5 bases and J by 0 bases; unmatched bases: 18. Germline values: CDR1 MDHEN, CDR2 SYDVKM. This CDR3 comprises 21 residues. CDR3 residues: CASSPNRLAGGERLRSYEQYF. The CDR3 DNA sequence: TGTGCCAGCAGTCCAAACCGACTAGCGGGAGGGGAACGCCTTCGCTCCTACGAGCAGTACTTC.

The chain couples TRBV6-5 to TRBJ2-7; maybe TRBD2 (7 bases). CDR3 length: 13 residues. Germline lookup yields CDR1 MNHEY and CDR2 SVGAGI. V was clipped by 6 bases and J by 2 bases, with 11 bases between them. This CDR3 is CASRGGHPYEQYF. The CDR3 DNA reads as TGTGCCAGCAGGGGGGGGCACCCCTACGAGCAGTACTTC.

This rearrangement joins TRBV21-1 to TRBJ2-7; the table's D call, TRBD1, was not checked against the DNA. TRBV21-1 is annotated as a pseudogene. The CDR3 loop spans 17 amino acids. CDR3: CAKVRDRRIIISYEQYF. The CDR3 coding sequence is TGTGCCAAGGTCCGGGACAGGAGGATTATAATCTCCTACGAGCAGTACTTC.

The chain recombines TRBV28 with TRBJ1-5; D unclear. Trimming removed 2 bases at V and 9 bases at J, with 14 bases between. The germline V gene has CDR1 MDHEN and CDR2 SYDVKM. The CDR3 has 14 amino acids. The CDR3 sequence is CASSLAGEGRPQHF. CDR3 nucleotides: TGTGCCAGCAGTTTAGCCGGGGAGGGTCGGCCCCAGCATTTT.

This clone was observed a few times. The rearrangement links TRBV9 to TRBJ2-3; 8 nucleotides line up with TRBD1. The ends lost 4 bases at V and 3 bases at J; junction bases unmatched: 10. CDR3 length: 16 residues. Germline V gene lookup returns CDR1 SGDLS and CDR2 YYNGEE. Here the CDR3 DNA reads TGTGCCAGCAGCTACCGGACAGGGCGGTGGACAGATACGCAGTATTTT. Translated: CASSYRTGRWTDTQYF.

V gene TRBV9 combines with J gene TRBJ1-3, with D uncertain. Trimming left V 0 bases short and J 0 bases short, with 10 bases between. The germline CDR1 and CDR2 sequences are SGDLS and YYNGEE. This CDR3 contains 16 residues. CDR3 sequence: CASSVDPSSSGNTIYF. The DNA of the CDR3 is TGTGCCAGCAGCGTAGATCCTTCCAGCTCTGGAAACACCATATATTTT.

J is TRBJ2-3 and V is TRBV7-2; possible D gene TRBD1, 6 bases. V dropped 2 bases and J dropped 3 bases, with 6 bases sitting between them. This CDR3 contains 13 residues. Germline V gene lookup returns CDR1 SGHTA and CDR2 FQGNSA. The CDR3 reads CASSLQGTDTQYF. CDR3 nucleotide sequence: TGTGCCAGCAGCTTACAGGGGACAGATACGCAGTATTTT.

The chain joins TRBV6-1 to TRBJ2-5; 12 bases fit TRBD2. Germline V gene sequence: CDR1 MNHNS, CDR2 SASEGT. The CDR3 totals 18 residues. With 1 base clipped from V and 0 bases from J, the junction kept 6 bases outside the gene matches. As DNA, the CDR3 is TGTGCCAGCAGTGAAGTGACTAGCGGGGGACCTAACCAAGAGACCCAGTACTTC. This codes for CASSEVTSGGPNQETQYF.

Details on this clone: One junction end does not reproduce the germline sequence, and a read error may be involved. CDR3 DNA: TGTGCCTGGAGTGACCCGCATTTGAACACCCCCTTC. Translated, it gives CAWSDPHLNTPF. The genes are TRBV30 and TRBJ1-2, with D uncertain. This CDR3 has 12 residues. Germline loops: CDR1 GTSNPN, CDR2 SVGIG (reference sequence).

The chain carries TRBV9 and TRBJ2-3, with TRBD2 identical over 7 bases. The V and J ends lost 0 bases and 6 bases, in that order; junction bases with no gene match: 7. The CDR3 contains 15 residues. CDR1 is SGDLS and CDR2 is YYNGEE in the germline V gene. The CDR3 sequence is CASSVEGGENDTQYF. CDR3 DNA sequence: TGTGCCAGCAGCGTAGAGGGAGGGGAGAACGATACGCAGTATTTT.

This sequence joins TRBV7-9 and TRBJ1-1; the D gene is possibly TRBD1 (6 bases). Germline V gives CDR1 SEHNR, CDR2 FQNEAQ (reference sequence). This CDR3 contains 15 residues. V lost 1 base and J 1 base, leaving 10 bases between the germline ends. As DNA, the CDR3 is TGTGCCAGCAGCTTAGTAGGGGACAAGAACACTGAAGCTTTCTTT. Translating gives CASSLVGDKNTEAFF.

V gene TRBV5-7 combines with J gene TRBJ1-4; weak D call: TRBD1 (5 bases). TRBV5-7 has ORF status, its function being uncertain. Trimming stripped 3 bases from V and 5 bases from J, with 17 bases between. This CDR3 has 16 residues. This CDR3 reads CASSYLTGTENEKLFF. Written as DNA, the CDR3 is TGTGCCAGCAGCTACCTAACCGGGACTGAGAATGAAAAACTGTTTTTT.

CDR3 sequence reads: CAWSRGLAGGQETQYF. The CDR3 nucleotides are TGTGCCTGGAGTCGAGGACTAGCGGGGGGACAGGAGACCCAGTACTTC. This chain uses TRBV30 with TRBJ2-5, with 14 bases aligning to TRBD2. This CDR3 region has 16 residues. V lost 2 bases, J lost 5 bases, and 7 bases stayed unmatched. The germline V gene has CDR1 GTSNPN and CDR2 SVGIG (reference sequence).